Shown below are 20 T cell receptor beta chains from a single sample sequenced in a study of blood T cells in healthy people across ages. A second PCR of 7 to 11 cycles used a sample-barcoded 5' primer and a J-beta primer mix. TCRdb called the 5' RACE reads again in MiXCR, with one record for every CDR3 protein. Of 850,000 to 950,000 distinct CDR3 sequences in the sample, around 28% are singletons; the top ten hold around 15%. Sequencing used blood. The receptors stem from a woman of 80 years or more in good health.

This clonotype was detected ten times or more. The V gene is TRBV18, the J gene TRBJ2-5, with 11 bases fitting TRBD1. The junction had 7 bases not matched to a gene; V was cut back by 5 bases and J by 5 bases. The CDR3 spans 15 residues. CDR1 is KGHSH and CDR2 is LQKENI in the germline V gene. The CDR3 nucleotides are TGTGCCAGCTCAGCTGGGACAGGGGGTCTTGAGACCCAGTACTTC. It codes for CASSAGTGGLETQYF.

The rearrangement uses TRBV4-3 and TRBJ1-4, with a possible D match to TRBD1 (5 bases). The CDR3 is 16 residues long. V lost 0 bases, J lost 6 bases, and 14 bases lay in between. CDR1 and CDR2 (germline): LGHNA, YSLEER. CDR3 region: CASSQDRYRSYEKLFF. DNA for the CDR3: TGCGCCAGCAGCCAAGATCGCTACAGGTCTTATGAAAAACTGTTTTTT.

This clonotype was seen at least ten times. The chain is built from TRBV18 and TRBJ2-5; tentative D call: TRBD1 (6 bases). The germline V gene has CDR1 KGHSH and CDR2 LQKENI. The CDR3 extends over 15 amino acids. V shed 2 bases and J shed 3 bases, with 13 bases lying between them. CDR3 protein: CASSPTGPGEETQYF. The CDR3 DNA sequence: TGTGCCAGCTCACCAACGGGGCCAGGGGAAGAGACCCAGTACTTC.

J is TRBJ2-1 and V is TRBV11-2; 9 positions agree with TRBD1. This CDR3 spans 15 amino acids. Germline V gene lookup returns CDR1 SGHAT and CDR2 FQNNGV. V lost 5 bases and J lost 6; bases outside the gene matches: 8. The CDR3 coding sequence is TGTGCCAGCAGCACTAACAGGGGGCTTGGCAATGAGCAGTTCTTC. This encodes CASSTNRGLGNEQFF.

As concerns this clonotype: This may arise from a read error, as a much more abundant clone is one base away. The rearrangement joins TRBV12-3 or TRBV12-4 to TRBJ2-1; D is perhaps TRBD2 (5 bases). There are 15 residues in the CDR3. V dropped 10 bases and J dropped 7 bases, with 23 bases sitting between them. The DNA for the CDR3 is TGTGCCAACACCACTGCGGGCACCGTGACGAATGAGCAGTTCTTC. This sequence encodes CANTTAGTVTNEQFF.

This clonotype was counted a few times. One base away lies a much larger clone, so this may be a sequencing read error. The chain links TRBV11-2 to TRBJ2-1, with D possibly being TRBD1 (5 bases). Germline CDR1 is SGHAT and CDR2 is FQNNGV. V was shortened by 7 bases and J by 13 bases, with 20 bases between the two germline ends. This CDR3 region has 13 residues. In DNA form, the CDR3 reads TGTGCCAGCACCCGACAGCCACAAGAGACCCAGTTCTTC. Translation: CASTRQPQETQFF. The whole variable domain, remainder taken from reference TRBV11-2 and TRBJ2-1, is EAGVAQSPRYKIIEKRQSVAFWCNPISGHATLYWYQQILGQGPKLLIQFQNNGVVDDSQLPKDRFSAERLKGVDSTLKIQPAKLEDSAVYLCASTRQPQETQFFGPGTRLTVL.

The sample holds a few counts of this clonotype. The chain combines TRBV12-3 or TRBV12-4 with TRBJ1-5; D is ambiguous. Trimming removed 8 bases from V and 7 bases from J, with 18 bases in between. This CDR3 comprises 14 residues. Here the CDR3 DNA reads TGTGCCAGCTGCCCAACCAAAGTGGGGCAGCCCCAGCATTTT. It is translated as CASCPTKVGQPQHF.

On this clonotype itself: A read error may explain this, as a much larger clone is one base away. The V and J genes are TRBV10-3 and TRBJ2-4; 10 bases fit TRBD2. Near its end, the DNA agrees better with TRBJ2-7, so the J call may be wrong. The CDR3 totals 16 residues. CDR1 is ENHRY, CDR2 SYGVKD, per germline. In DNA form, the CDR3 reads TGTGCCATCAGTGAGGGACTAGCGGACGGCTCCTACGAGCAGTACTTC. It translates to CAISEGLADGSYEQYF.

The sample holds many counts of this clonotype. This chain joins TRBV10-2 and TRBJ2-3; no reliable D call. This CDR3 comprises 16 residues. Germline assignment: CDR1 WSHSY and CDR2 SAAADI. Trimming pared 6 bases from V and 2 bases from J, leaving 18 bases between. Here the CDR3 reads CASSEQGRRNTDTQYF. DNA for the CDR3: TGCGCCAGCAGCGAACAAGGCAGGCGGAACACAGATACGCAGTATTTT.

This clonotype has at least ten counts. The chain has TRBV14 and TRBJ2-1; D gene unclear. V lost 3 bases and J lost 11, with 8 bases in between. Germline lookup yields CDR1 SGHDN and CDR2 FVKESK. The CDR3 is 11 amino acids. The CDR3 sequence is CASSHGPQQFF. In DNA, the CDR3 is TGTGCCAGCAGCCACGGACCCCAGCAGTTCTTC. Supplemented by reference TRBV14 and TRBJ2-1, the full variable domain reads EAGVTQFPSHSVIEKGQTVTLRCDPISGHDNLYWYRRVMGKEIKFLLHFVKESKQDESGMPNNRFLAERTGGTYSTLKVQPAELEDSGVYFCASSHGPQQFFGPGTRLTVL.

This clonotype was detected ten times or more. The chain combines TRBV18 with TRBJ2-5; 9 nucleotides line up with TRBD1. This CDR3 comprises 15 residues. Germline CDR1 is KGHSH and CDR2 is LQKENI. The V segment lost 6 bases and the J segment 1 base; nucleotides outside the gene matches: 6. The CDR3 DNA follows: TGTGCCAGCTCTAAGGACAGGGGCGCCCAAGAGACCCAGTACTTC. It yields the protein CASSKDRGAQETQYF.

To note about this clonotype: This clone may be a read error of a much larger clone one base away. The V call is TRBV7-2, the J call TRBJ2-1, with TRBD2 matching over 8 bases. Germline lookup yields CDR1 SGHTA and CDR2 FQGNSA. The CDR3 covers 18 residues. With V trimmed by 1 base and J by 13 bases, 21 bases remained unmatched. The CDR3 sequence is CASSLVGAGGRSQETQFF. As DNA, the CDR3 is TGTGCCAGCAGCTTAGTTGGGGCGGGGGGCCGGAGCCAAGAGACCCAGTTCTTC. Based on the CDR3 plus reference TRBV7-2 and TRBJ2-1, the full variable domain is GAGVSQSPSNKVTEKGKDVELRCDPISGHTALYWYRQSLGQGLEFLIYFQGNSAPDKSGLPSDRFSAERTGGSVSTLTIQRTQQEDSAVYLCASSLVGAGGRSQETQFFGPGTRLTVL.

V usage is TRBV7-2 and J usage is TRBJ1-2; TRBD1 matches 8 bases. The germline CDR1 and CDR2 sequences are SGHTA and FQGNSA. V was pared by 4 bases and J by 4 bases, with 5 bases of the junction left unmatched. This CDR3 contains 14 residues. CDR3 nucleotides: TGTGCCAGCAGCTCACAGGGGGGAAGCTATGGCTACACCTTC. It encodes CASSSQGGSYGYTF. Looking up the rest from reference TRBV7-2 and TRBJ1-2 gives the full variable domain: GAGVSQSPSNKVTEKGKDVELRCDPISGHTALYWYRQSLGQGLEFLIYFQGNSAPDKSGLPSDRFSAERTGGSVSTLTIQRTQQEDSAVYLCASSSQGGSYGYTFGSGTRLTVV.

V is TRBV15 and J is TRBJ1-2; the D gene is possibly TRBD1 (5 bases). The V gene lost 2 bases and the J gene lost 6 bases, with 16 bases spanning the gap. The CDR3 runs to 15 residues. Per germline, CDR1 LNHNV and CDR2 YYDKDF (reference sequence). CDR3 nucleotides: TGTGCCACCAGCAGACCGACAGAAAACGTCCATGGCTACACCTTC. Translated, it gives CATSRPTENVHGYTF. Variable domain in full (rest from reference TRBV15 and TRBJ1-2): DAMVIQNPRYQVTQFGKPVTLSCSQTLNHNVMYWYQQKSSQAPKLLFHYYDKDFNNEADTPDNFQSRRPNTSFCFLDIRSPGLGDTAMYLCATSRPTENVHGYTFGSGTRLTVV.

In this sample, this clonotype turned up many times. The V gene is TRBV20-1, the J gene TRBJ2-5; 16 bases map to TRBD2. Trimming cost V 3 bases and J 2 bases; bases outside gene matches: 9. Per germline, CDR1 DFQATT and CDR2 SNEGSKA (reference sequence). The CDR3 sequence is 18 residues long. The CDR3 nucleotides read TGCAGTGCTAGGACCGGGACTAGCGGGGGGGCGCGTCAAGAGACCCAGTACTTC. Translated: CSARTGTSGGARQETQYF.

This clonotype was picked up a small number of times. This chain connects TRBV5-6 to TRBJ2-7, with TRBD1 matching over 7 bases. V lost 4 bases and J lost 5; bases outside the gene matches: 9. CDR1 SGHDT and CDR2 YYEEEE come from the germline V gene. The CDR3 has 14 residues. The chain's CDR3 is CASSGWGQRNEQYF. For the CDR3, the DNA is TGTGCCAGCAGCGGATGGGGACAGCGCAACGAGCAGTACTTC.

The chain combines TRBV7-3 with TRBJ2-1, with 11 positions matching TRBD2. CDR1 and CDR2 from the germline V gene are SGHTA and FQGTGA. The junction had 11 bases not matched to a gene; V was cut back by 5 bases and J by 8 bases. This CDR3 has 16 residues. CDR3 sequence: CASSDPGTSGNHEQFF. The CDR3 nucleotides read TGTGCCAGCAGCGATCCCGGGACTAGCGGCAACCATGAGCAGTTCTTC.

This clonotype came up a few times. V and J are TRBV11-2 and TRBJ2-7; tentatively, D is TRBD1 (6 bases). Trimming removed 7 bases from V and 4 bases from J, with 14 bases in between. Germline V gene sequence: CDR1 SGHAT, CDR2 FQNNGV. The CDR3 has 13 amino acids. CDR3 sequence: CASNPGTNYEQYF. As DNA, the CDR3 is TGTGCCAGCAACCCCGGGACAAATTACGAGCAGTACTTC.

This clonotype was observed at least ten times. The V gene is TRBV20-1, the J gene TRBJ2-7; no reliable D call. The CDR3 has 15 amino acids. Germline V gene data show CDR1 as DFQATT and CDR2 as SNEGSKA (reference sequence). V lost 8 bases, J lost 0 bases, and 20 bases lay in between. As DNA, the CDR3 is TGCAGTACCCCCAGGCCAGGTTGGTCCTCCTACGAGCAGTACTTC. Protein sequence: CSTPRPGWSSYEQYF.

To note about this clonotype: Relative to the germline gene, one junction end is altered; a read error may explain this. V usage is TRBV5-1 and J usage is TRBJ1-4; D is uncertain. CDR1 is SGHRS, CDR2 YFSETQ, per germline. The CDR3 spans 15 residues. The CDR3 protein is CASSSDGFSKEKLFF. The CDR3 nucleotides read TGCGCCAGCAGCTCGGACGGATTCTCTAAAGAAAAACTGTTTTTT.